One sample yielded the 8 T cell receptor beta chains listed below, sequenced in a study of blood T cell repertoires in COVID-19. Method: immunoSEQ multiplex PCR; TCRdb's copy keeps in-frame clones and lacks some. The data show around 7,000 clones, 86% seen once. The specimen sequenced was peripheral blood. The receptors derive from a human donor with active COVID-19. The donor label of this sample is uncertain.

This clone occurred a few times. The V call is TRBV7-9, the J call TRBJ2-7; TRBD2 matches 8 bases. The V and J ends lost 1 base and 1 base, in that order; junction bases with no gene match: 3. This CDR3 spans 15 amino acids. Germline CDR1 SEHNR, CDR2 FQNEAQ (reference sequence). CDR3 coding DNA: TGTGCCAGCAGCTTAGTGGGACTAGGGTCCTACGAGCAGTACTTC. Protein: CASSLVGLGSYEQYF.

This chain joins TRBV9 and TRBJ2-3; TRBD1 is a possible D gene (5 bases). Trimming took 0 bases from V and 6 from J, leaving 11 bases between them. Germline V lookup: CDR1 SGDLS, CDR2 YYNGEE. The CDR3 sequence is 14 residues long. CDR3: CASSVGWGSDTQYF. As DNA, the CDR3 is TGTGCCAGCAGCGTAGGGTGGGGCTCCGATACGCAGTATTTT.

The V gene is TRBV7-9, the J gene TRBJ2-2; a possible D gene is TRBD1 (8 bases). Germline lookup yields CDR1 SEHNR and CDR2 FQNEAQ (reference sequence). The CDR3 spans 15 residues. V lost 5 bases and J 5 bases, leaving 15 bases between the germline ends. Written as DNA, the CDR3 is TGTGCCAGCAGCACCCACAGGGGGGGGACCGGGGAGCTGTTTTTT. Its protein is CASSTHRGGTGELFF.

This clone showed up just once. The chain joins TRBV19 to TRBJ1-1, with D tentatively TRBD1 (5 bases). Per the germline V gene, CDR1 is LNHDA and CDR2 is SQIVND (reference sequence). V was shortened by 7 bases and J by 5 bases, with 20 bases between the two germline ends. The CDR3 contains 15 residues. The CDR3 here is CASKVLGGGETEAFF. As DNA, the CDR3 is TGTGCCAGTAAGGTGCTGGGGGGGGGAGAGACTGAAGCTTTCTTT.

This sequence joins TRBV4-3 and TRBJ2-5; no clear D. The CDR3 runs to 14 residues. Germline CDR1 and CDR2: LGHNA and YSLEER. V dropped 0 bases and J dropped 2 bases, with 7 bases sitting between them. DNA for the CDR3: TGCGCCAGCAGCCAAGATGCCAGTCAAGAGACCCAGTACTTC. It is translated as CASSQDASQETQYF.

The V and J genes are TRBV5-6 and TRBJ2-7; TRBD1 aligns across 10 bases. V was clipped by 4 bases and J by 3 bases; unmatched bases: 4. Germline-derived CDR1 and CDR2 are SGHDT and YYEEEE. The CDR3 runs to 14 residues. The CDR3 sequence is CASSDRDRGYEQYF. For the CDR3, the DNA is TGTGCCAGCAGCGACCGGGACAGGGGCTACGAGCAGTACTTC.

A few counts support this clone. V gene TRBV5-1 combines with J gene TRBJ2-2; no definite D call. Germline CDR1 is SGHRS and CDR2 is YFSETQ. This CDR3 comprises 16 residues. Trimming took off 0 bases at V and 7 bases at J, with 16 bases between the two ends. The CDR3 protein is CASSLGDFTKSGELFF. The DNA of the CDR3 is TGCGCCAGCAGCTTGGGAGATTTCACGAAGAGCGGGGAGCTGTTTTTT.

Of note for this clone: Other DNA sequences in this specimen translate into the identical CDR3. This sequence joins TRBV27 and TRBJ1-4; tentatively, D is TRBD1 (6 bases). Germline lookup yields CDR1 MNHEY and CDR2 SMNVEV (reference sequence). CDR3 length: 14 residues. Trimming stripped 3 bases from V and 3 bases from J, with 8 bases between. The CDR3 DNA reads TGTGCCAGCAGTTTCCAGGGGCCTAATGAAAAACTGTTTTTT. Translated, it gives CASSFQGPNEKLFF.